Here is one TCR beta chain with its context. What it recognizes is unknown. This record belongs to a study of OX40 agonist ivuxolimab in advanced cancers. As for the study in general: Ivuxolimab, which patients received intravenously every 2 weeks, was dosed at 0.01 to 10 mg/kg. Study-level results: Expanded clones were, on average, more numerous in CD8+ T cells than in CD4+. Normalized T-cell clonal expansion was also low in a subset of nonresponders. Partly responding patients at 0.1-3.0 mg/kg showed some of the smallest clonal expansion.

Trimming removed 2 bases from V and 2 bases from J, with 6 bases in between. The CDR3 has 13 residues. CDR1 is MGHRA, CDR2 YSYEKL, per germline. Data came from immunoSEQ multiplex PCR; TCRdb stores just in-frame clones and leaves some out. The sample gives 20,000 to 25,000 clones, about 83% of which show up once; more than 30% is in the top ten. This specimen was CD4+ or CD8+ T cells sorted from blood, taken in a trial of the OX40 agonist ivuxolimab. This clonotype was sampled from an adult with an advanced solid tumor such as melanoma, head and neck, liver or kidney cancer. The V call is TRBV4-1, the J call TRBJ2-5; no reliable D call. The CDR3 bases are TGCGCCAGCAGCCAATGGCAACAAGAGACCCAGTACTTC. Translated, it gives CASSQWQQETQYF.